This T cell receptor beta chain originates from a study of blood T cells in healthy people across ages. Findings and caveats of the study: Older individuals had lower TCR beta diversity per million T cells (the decline was roughly linear). Relative to aged donors, long-lived donors carried more naive CD4+ cells and displayed higher diversity.

A second PCR, run for about 6 to 12 cycles, used a sample-barcoded 5' primer plus a J-beta primer mix. TCRdb processed the 5' RACE reads anew with MiXCR; each CDR3 protein has one entry. This sample has over a million distinct CDR3 sequences, with approximately 38% found just once. The CDR3 is 15 amino acids. Germline CDR1 MRHNA, CDR2 SNTAGT. With regard to this clonotype: Its antigen remains unknown. Germline is not matched at one junction end, which may reflect a read error.

Sequencing used blood. This receptor was obtained from a woman aged 18-29 years in good health. V and J are TRBV6-4 and TRBJ2-1, with D possibly being TRBD2 (5 bases). CDR3 bases: TGTGCCAACAGTGAAAGAGGGAGCTCCTACAATGAGCAGTTCTTC. Translating gives CANSERGSSYNEQFF.